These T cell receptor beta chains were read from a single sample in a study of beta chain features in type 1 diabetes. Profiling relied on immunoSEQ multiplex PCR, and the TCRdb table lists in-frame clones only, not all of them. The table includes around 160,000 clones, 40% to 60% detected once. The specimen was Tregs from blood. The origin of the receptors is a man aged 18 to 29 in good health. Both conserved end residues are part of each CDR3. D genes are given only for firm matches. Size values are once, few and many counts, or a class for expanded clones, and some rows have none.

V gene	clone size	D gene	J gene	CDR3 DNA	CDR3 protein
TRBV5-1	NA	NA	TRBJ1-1	TGCGCCAGCAGCTTGGTACCTCGTTCCCTCGGAGCTTTCTTT	CASSLVPRSLGAFF
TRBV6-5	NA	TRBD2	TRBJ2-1	TGTGCCAGCAGTTACCCCCGGGGACTAGCCCGTAATGAGCAGTTCTTC	CASSYPRGLARNEQFF
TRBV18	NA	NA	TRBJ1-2	TGTGCCAGCTCGCCAGCGTCCAGCGTTAACTATGGCTACACCTTC	CASSPASSVNYGYTF
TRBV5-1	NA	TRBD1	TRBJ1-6	TGCGCCAGCAGCCTGACAGGGGTTGGTGATTCACCCCTCCACTTT	CASSLTGVGDSPLHF
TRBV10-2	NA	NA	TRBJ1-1	TGCGCCAGCAGTTGGGGGGGTACTGAAGCTTTCTTT	CASSWGGTEAFF
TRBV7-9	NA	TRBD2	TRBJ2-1	TGTGCCAGCAGCTTAATTTATGGGCGGGAGGGATCCTCCTACAATGAGCAGTTCTTC	CASSLIYGREGSSYNEQFF
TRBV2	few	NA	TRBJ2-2	TGTGCCAGCAGGACACACACCGGGGAGCTGTTTTTT	CASRTHTGELFF
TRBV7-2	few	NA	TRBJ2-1	TGTGCCAGCAGCCCACTCGGACAGACCTACAATGAGCAGTTCTTC	CASSPLGQTYNEQFF
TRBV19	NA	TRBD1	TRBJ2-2	TGTGCCAGTAGGGGACCGGGACAGGGTTTGACCGGGGAGCTGTTTTTT	CASRGPGQGLTGELFF
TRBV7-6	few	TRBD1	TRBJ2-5	TGTGCCAGCAGCCGCGACAGGGTGGGACAGTACTTC	CASSRDRVGQYF
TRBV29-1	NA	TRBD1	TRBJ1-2	TGCAGCGTTGGACAGGGTCCCTTC	CSVGQGPF
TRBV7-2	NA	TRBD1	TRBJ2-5	TGTGCCAGCAGCTTCCAGGGGGCAGAGACCCAGTACTTC	CASSFQGAETQYF
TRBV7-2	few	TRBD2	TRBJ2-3	TGTGCCAGCAGCTCAAGGGCGGGAGCGCCAGATACGCAGTATTTT	CASSSRAGAPDTQYF
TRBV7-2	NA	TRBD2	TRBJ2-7	TGTGCCAGCAGTAAACTAGCGGGAGGTGGCGAGCAGTACTTC	CASSKLAGGGEQYF
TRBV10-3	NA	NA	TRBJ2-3	TGTGCCATCAGTGAGTCGTCTTCAGGAAACACAGATACGCAGTATTTT	CAISESSSGNTDTQYF
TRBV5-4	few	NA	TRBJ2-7	TGTGCCAGCAGCTTACAGGGTTCCTACGAGCAGTACTTC	CASSLQGSYEQYF
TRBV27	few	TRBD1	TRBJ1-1	TGTGCCAGCAGGTCGACAGGGTCCACTGAAGCTTTCTTT	CASRSTGSTEAFF
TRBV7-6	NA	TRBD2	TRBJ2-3	TGTGCCAGCAGCTTAGATTCCCCAGGGACTAGTGGCACAGATACGCAGTATTTT	CASSLDSPGTSGTDTQYF
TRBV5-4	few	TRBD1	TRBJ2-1	TGTGCCAGCAGGGGGGACAGGGGGGCCTACAATGAGCAGTTCTTC	CASRGDRGAYNEQFF
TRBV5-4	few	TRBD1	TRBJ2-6	TGTGCCAGCAGCGGGACAGGGGCTGGGGCCAACGTCCTGACTTTC	CASSGTGAGANVLTF
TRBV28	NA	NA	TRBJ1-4	TGTGCCAGCACGCTGCGGGGGTGGGGTGAAAAACTGTTTTTT	CASTLRGWGEKLFF
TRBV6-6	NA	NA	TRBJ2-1	TGTGCCAGCAGTCGCAATACGGGGACACACAATGAGCAGTTCTTC	CASSRNTGTHNEQFF
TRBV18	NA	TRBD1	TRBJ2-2	TGTGCCAGCTCACCGACAGGGTTACCCACCGGGGAGCTGTTTTTT	CASSPTGLPTGELFF
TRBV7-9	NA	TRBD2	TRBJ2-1	TGTGCCAGCAGCCGACATACCGGGACTAAAAATGAGCAGTTCTTC	CASSRHTGTKNEQFF
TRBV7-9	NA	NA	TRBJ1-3	TGTGCCAGCAGCTTAGCTCGGGGAAACTCTGGAAACACCATATATTTT	CASSLARGNSGNTIYF
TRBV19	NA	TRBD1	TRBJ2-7	TGTGCCAGTAGTATCTTCGGGACAGGGAAGTACGAGCAGTACTTC	CASSIFGTGKYEQYF
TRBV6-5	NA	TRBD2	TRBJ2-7	TGTGCCAGCAGTTCATTAGCGGGATTTTTCTCCCACGAGCAGTACTTC	CASSSLAGFFSHEQYF
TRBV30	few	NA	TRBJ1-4	TGTGCCTGGGGCAACAGGGTAACTAATGAAAAACTGTTTTTT	CAWGNRVTNEKLFF
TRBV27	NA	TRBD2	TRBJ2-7	TGTGCCAGCAGTTTAAGACTAGCGGGAGTCGTCTACGAGCAGTACTTC	CASSLRLAGVVYEQYF
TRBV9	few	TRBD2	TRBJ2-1	TGTGCCAGCAGCGCCAAAGCGGGAGGTTACAATGAGCAGTTCTTC	CASSAKAGGYNEQFF
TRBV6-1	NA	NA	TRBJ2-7	TGTGCCAGCAAGGGCCAGGGTATGGCCTACGAGCAGTACTTC	CASKGQGMAYEQYF
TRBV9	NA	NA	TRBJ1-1	TGTGCCAGCAGCCCACAGATATTGAACACTGAAGCTTTCTTT	CASSPQILNTEAFF
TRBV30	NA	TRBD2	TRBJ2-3	TGTGCCTGGAGCCTTTCACTAGCGCGAAGTTCAGATACGCAGTATTTT	CAWSLSLARSSDTQYF
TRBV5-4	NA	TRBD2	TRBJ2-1	TGTGCCAGCAGCTTGACTAGCGGGGTTTACAATGAGCAGTTCTTC	CASSLTSGVYNEQFF
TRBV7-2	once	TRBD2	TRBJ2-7	TGTGCCAGCAGCCGGCCTAGCGGGGGAACAAACTACGAGCAGTACTTC	CASSRPSGGTNYEQYF
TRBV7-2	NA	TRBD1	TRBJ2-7	TGTGCCAGCGGACAGGGGAGGGCCTACGAGCAGTACTTC	CASGQGRAYEQYF
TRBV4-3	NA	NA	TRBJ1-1	TGCGCCAGCAGCCAAGAGGCGGGTTGGGGCACTGAAGCTTTCTTT	CASSQEAGWGTEAFF
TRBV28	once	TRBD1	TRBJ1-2	TGTGCCAGCAGATCTCAGGGGGCTCGTGGCTACACCTTC	CASRSQGARGYTF
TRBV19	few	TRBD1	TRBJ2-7	TGTGCCAGCAGCCTCCGAGACAGGGTTCCCTACGAGCAGTACTTC	CASSLRDRVPYEQYF
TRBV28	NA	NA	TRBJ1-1	TGTGCCAGCAGAAGAGGGGGTGGCACTGAAGCTTTCTTT	CASRRGGGTEAFF
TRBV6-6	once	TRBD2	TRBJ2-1	TGTGCCAGCAGGGGGACTAGCGGGAGATTGAATGAGCAGTTCTTC	CASRGTSGRLNEQFF
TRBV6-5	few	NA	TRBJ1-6	TGTGCCAGCAGTTACGGGCAGGCGATAAATTCACCCCTCCACTTT	CASSYGQAINSPLHF
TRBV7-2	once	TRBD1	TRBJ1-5	TGTGCCAGCAGCTTGCCAGGGACAGCCAGCAATCAGCCCCAGCATTTT	CASSLPGTASNQPQHF
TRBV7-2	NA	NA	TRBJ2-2	TGTGCCAGCAGCTTGGACGGGACTCGCACGAACACCGGGGAGCTGTTTTTT	CASSLDGTRTNTGELFF
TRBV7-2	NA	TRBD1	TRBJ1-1	TGTGCCAGCAGCCCAAACCAGGGGGCTGGCACTGAAGCTTTCTTT	CASSPNQGAGTEAFF
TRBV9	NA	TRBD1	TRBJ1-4	TGTGCCAGCAGCGGAAGGGACAGGCCTAATGAAAAACTGTTTTTT	CASSGRDRPNEKLFF
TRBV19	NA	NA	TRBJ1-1	TGTGCCAGTAGTAACCAGCTGGGGGCTAACACTGAAGCTTTCTTT	CASSNQLGANTEAFF
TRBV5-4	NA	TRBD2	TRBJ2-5	TGTGCCAGCAGACCTTCTAGCGGGGGTCTGGAGACCCAGTACTTC	CASRPSSGGLETQYF
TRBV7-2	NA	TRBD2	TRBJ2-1	TGTGCCAGCAGATCCCATAGCGGGAACAATGAGCAGTTCTTC	CASRSHSGNNEQFF
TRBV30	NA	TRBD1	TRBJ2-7	TGTGCCTGGAGTGTGCGTGTAGGGACAGTATTGGTGGAGCAGTACTTC	CAWSVRVGTVLVEQYF
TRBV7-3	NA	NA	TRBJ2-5	TGTGCCAGCAGCTTAATCCCGGAGGAGACCCAGTACTTC	CASSLIPEETQYF
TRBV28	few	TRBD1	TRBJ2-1	TGTGCCAGCAGTTTTACCATCCCCCAGGGGGCCTCCTACAATGAGCAGTTCTTC	CASSFTIPQGASYNEQFF
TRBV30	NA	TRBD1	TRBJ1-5	TGTGCCTGGAGCCCGGGGACAGGGGTAAGGAAGCCCCAGCATTTT	CAWSPGTGVRKPQHF
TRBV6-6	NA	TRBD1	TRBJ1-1	TGTGCCAGCAGGCCTCGACAGGGAAGAAGGACTGAAGCTTTCTTT	CASRPRQGRRTEAFF
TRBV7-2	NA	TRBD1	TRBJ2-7	TGTGCCAGCAGCTTAGTGACAGGGGGACCCTACGAGCAGTACTTC	CASSLVTGGPYEQYF
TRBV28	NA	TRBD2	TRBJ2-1	TGTGCCAGCAGACCGAGGACGGGAGGGTATAATGAGCAGTTCTTC	CASRPRTGGYNEQFF
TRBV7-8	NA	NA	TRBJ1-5	TGTGCCAGCAGCTCAAGTAGGGAGGGAGGAAATCAGCCCCAGCATTTT	CASSSSREGGNQPQHF
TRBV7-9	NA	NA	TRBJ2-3	TGTGCCAGCAGCCAGGGCCTAGGGCCAGATACGCAGTATTTT	CASSQGLGPDTQYF
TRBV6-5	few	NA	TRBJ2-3	TGTGCCAGCAGTTACGGGGCAGGGTCTACAGATACGCAGTATTTT	CASSYGAGSTDTQYF
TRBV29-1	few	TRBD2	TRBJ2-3	TGCAGCGTTGCCGTACTAGCGGGGGGCACAGATACGCAGTATTTT	CSVAVLAGGTDTQYF